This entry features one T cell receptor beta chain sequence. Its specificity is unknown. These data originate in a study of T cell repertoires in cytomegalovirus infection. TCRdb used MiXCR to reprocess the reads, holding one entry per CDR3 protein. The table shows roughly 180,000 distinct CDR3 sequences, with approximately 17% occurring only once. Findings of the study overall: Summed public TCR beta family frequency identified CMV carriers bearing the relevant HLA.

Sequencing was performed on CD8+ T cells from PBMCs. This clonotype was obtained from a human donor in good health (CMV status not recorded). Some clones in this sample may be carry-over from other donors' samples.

Written as DNA, the CDR3 is TGTGCCAGCAGCTTGCAGGGCGACACTGAAGCTTTCTTT. It translates to CASSLQGDTEAFF. The chain combines TRBV5-5 with TRBJ1-1; D is possibly TRBD1 (5 bases). Trimming removed 1 base from V and 3 bases from J, with 7 bases in between. This CDR3 comprises 13 residues. CDR1 and CDR2 (germline): SGHKS, YYEKEE (reference sequence). Filled out from reference TRBV5-5 and TRBJ1-1, the complete variable domain reads DAGVTQSPTHLIKTRGQQVTLRCSPISGHKSVSWYQQVLGQGPQFIFQYYEKEERGRGNFPDRFSARQFPNYSSELNVNALLLGDSALYLCASSLQGDTEAFFGQGTRLTVV.